This TCR beta chain was retrieved from a study of T cell clonotyping in hematopoietic cell transplantation. Points from the study as a whole: CD4 and CD8 repertoire contributions could not be separated without sorting. Higher Inverse Simpson Index values in graft donor and pretransplant recipient predicted broader posttransplant TCR diversity. Recipient TCR diversity dropped after transplant; expanded clonotypes rose from day 30 to 180.

The CDR3 is made up of 12 amino acids. V lost 6 bases and J 6 bases, leaving 12 bases between the germline ends. Germline V gives CDR1 MNHNY, CDR2 SVGAGI (reference sequence). Of note for this clone: As yet, its antigen is unknown.

Profiled with immunoSEQ multiplex PCR; TCRdb holds only in-frame clones, not every one. This sample yields more than 65,000 clones, of which 90% to 95% are seen a single time; 1.5% to 2% belongs to the top ten. The source material was peripheral blood mononuclear cells. The chain combines TRBV6-6 with TRBJ2-7, with D perhaps matching TRBD1 (5 bases). The TCR sequence derives from a man aged 45-60 years in good health. Some clones in this sample may be carry-over from other donors' samples. The CDR3 nucleotides are TGTGCCAGCAGACGGCAGGGAACCGAGCAGTACTTC. Amino acid sequence: CASRRQGTEQYF.